The 32 T cell receptor beta chains reported below all come from one sample, sequenced in a study of blood T cell repertoires in COVID-19. Data came from immunoSEQ multiplex PCR; TCRdb stores just in-frame clones and leaves some out. The data contain roughly 260,000 clones, around 82% of them seen just once; the ten biggest clones take up approximately 5%. The sequencing sample was made of peripheral blood. These receptor sequences come from a woman older than 75 with active or convalescent COVID-19.

J is TRBJ2-7 and V is TRBV6-5, with a weak D call TRBD1 (5 bases). Trimming left V 2 bases short and J 7 bases short, with 12 bases between. Germline loops: CDR1 MNHEY, CDR2 SVGAGI. This CDR3 comprises 13 residues. The CDR3 DNA reads as TGTGCCAGCAGTTACCTCCAGGGTAGGGAGCAGTACTTC. It codes for CASSYLQGREQYF.

The chain links TRBV28 to TRBJ2-1, with 9 bases aligning to TRBD1. CDR3 length equals 15 residues. Looked up from germline, CDR1 is MDHEN and CDR2 is SYDVKM. V lost 6 bases, J lost 3 bases, and 6 bases stayed unmatched. This CDR3 reads CASSSRQGGYNEQFF. CDR3 DNA: TGTGCCAGCAGCTCTCGACAGGGGGGCTACAATGAGCAGTTCTTC.

This chain connects TRBV28 to TRBJ1-4, with D possibly matching TRBD1 (6 bases). Germline-derived CDR1 and CDR2 are MDHEN and SYDVKM. V dropped 3 bases and J dropped 7 bases, with 12 bases sitting between them. This CDR3 has 14 residues. The CDR3 DNA follows: TGTGCCAGCAGTTTTGTAGGGGGTGGTGAAAAACTGTTTTTT. It specifies CASSFVGGGEKLFF.

The rearrangement uses TRBV7-9 and TRBJ1-3, with D possibly being TRBD1 (5 bases). Trimming removed 4 bases at V and 0 bases at J, with 10 bases between. The CDR3 length is 15 residues. Germline CDR1 reads SEHNR; CDR2 reads FQNEAQ (reference sequence). CDR3 sequence reads: CASSSQGSSGNTIYF. The CDR3 DNA reads TGTGCCAGCAGCTCCCAGGGAAGCTCTGGAAACACCATATATTTT.

The chain recombines TRBV7-8 with TRBJ1-5; tentative D call: TRBD1 (6 bases). V lost 3 bases and J 1 base, leaving 7 bases between the germline ends. Germline CDR1 is SGHVS and CDR2 is FQNEAQ. The CDR3 spans 14 residues. DNA for the CDR3: TGTGCCAGCAGCTTCGGACAGAGCAATCAGCCCCAGCATTTT. This sequence encodes CASSFGQSNQPQHF.

The gene calls are TRBV25-1 and TRBJ2-3, with 9 bases that match TRBD2. V shed 6 bases and J 6 bases; nucleotides not matched to a gene: 7. CDR3 length: 14 residues. Germline CDR1 and CDR2: MGHDK and SYGVNS. The CDR3 sequence is CASRTSGKGDTQYF. The CDR3, as DNA: TGTGCCAGCAGGACTAGCGGAAAGGGGGATACGCAGTATTTT.

The chain uses TRBV23-1 and TRBJ2-7, with D uncertain. TRBV23-1 is an ORF for which the function is uncertain. V was trimmed by 0 bases and J by 2 bases, leaving 11 bases between them. The CDR3 is 15 residues long. Here the CDR3 DNA reads TGCGCCAGCAGTCAATCGCTTCGAGTTCCCTACGAGCAGTACTTC. This codes for CASSQSLRVPYEQYF.

J is TRBJ2-3 and V is TRBV15; tentatively, D is TRBD2 (6 bases). CDR3 length equals 14 residues. V was trimmed by 0 bases and J by 5 bases, leaving 9 bases between them. Germline V gives CDR1 LNHNV, CDR2 YYDKDF (reference sequence). CDR3 sequence: CATSRERRGDTQYF. In DNA, the CDR3 is TGTGCCACCAGCAGAGAACGGAGGGGAGATACGCAGTATTTT.

This rearrangement joins TRBV5-5 to TRBJ2-3, with 9 bases identical to TRBD1. Germline V lookup: CDR1 SGHKS, CDR2 YYEKEE (reference sequence). V trimming: 5 bases; J trimming: 4 bases; junction bases outside the gene matches: 8. The CDR3 spans 15 residues. CDR3 nucleotides: TGTGCCAGCAGTTACGGGACAGGGTACGCAGATACGCAGTATTTT. Its protein product is CASSYGTGYADTQYF.

The chain links TRBV19 to TRBJ1-3; possible D gene TRBD1, 5 bases. V lost 6 bases, J lost 0 bases, and 18 bases lay in between. The CDR3 loop spans 17 amino acids. Germline-derived CDR1 and CDR2 are LNHDA and SQIVND (reference sequence). This CDR3 is CASRVFHGQGSGNTIYF. The CDR3, as DNA: TGTGCCAGTAGAGTATTCCACGGGCAGGGCTCTGGAAACACCATATATTTT.

The chain joins TRBV7-2 to TRBJ2-7; D perhaps matches TRBD2 (6 bases). Germline V gene data show CDR1 as SGHTA and CDR2 as FQGNSA. The CDR3 runs to 14 residues. V lost 6 bases to trimming and J lost 2 bases, with 14 bases between them. The CDR3 bases are TGTGCCAGCAGGCCCCGGGACTTCGCCTACGAGCAGTACTTC. Residues: CASRPRDFAYEQYF.

CDR3 residues: CASWSGLSNQPQHF. CDR3 bases: TGCGCCAGCTGGTCAGGGTTGAGCAATCAGCCCCAGCATTTT. The chain employs TRBV10-1 and TRBJ1-5, with D possibly TRBD1 on 5 matching bases. CDR1 is WNHNN, CDR2 SYGVQD, per germline (reference sequence). The ends were cut back, 8 bases at V and 1 base at J, with 12 bases in the middle. The CDR3 totals 14 residues.

J is TRBJ1-3 and V is TRBV2; the D gene is possibly TRBD1 (5 bases). V lost 7 bases, J lost 8 bases, and 9 bases lay in between. This CDR3 spans 11 amino acids. Germline V lookup: CDR1 SNHLY, CDR2 FYNNEI. As DNA, the CDR3 is TGTGCCAGCATCAGGGAGGACACCATATATTTT. Protein: CASIREDTIYF.

This sequence joins TRBV4-1 and TRBJ2-7, with D possibly TRBD2 on 7 matching bases. The CDR3 totals 14 residues. Germline V gene sequence: CDR1 MGHRA, CDR2 YSYEKL. Trimming removed 1 base from V and 7 bases from J, with 14 bases in between. The chain's CDR3 is CASSQVGGGREQYF. The DNA for the CDR3 is TGCGCCAGCAGCCAAGTCGGGGGCGGGAGAGAGCAGTACTTC.

The gene calls are TRBV29-1 and TRBJ1-2; possibly TRBD1 for D (5 bases). This CDR3 spans 12 amino acids. Trimming shortened V by 7 bases and J by 2 bases, and 11 bases separated the two germline ends. Germline CDR1 SQVTM, CDR2 ANQGSEA. CDR3 protein: CSGRQSNYGYTF. In DNA form, the CDR3 reads TGCAGCGGCCGACAGTCAAACTATGGCTACACCTTC.

This clone was seen only once. The chain couples TRBV4-1 to TRBJ2-1; 13 bases match TRBD2. The germline V gene has CDR1 MGHRA and CDR2 YSYEKL. The CDR3 has 17 amino acids. With V trimmed by 2 bases and J by 8 bases, 9 bases remained unmatched. CDR3 sequence: CASSQRRTSGSLDEQFF. The CDR3 region has the DNA TGCGCCAGCAGCCAACGGCGGACTAGCGGGAGCTTGGATGAGCAGTTCTTC.

The chain employs TRBV7-2 and TRBJ1-5; D is unresolved. The length of the CDR3 is 13 residues. Trimming took 5 bases from V and 6 from J, leaving 11 bases between them. Germline V gives CDR1 SGHTA, CDR2 FQGNSA. The CDR3 is CASSPNRGQPQHF. Here the CDR3 DNA reads TGTGCCAGCAGCCCCAACCGAGGTCAGCCCCAGCATTTT.

In this sample, this clone turned up once. This sequence joins TRBV15 and TRBJ1-2; 9 nucleotides line up with TRBD1. V lost 2 bases, J lost 13 bases, and 8 bases stayed unmatched. The CDR3 sequence is 13 residues long. Germline V CDR1 and CDR2: LNHNV, YYDKDF (reference sequence). In nucleotides, the CDR3 is TGTGCCACCAGCAGACAGTGGGGACAGGGTCCCACCTTC. It yields the protein CATSRQWGQGPTF.

The V and J genes are TRBV11-2 and TRBJ2-7, with D possibly matching TRBD1 (6 bases). The CDR3 loop spans 14 amino acids. Trimming cost V 7 bases and J 7 bases, with 20 bases left between them. CDR1 is SGHAT, CDR2 FQNNGV, per germline. The CDR3 nucleotides are TGTGCCAGCATAAAAGGACAGCCGATAGGGGAGCAGTACTTC. Translation: CASIKGQPIGEQYF.

The chain has TRBV29-1 and TRBJ2-3; 7 positions agree with TRBD1. J lost 4 bases, V lost 2 bases, and 3 bases had no gene match. CDR1 SQVTM and CDR2 ANQGSEA come from the germline V gene. This CDR3 is built from 13 residues. The CDR3 sequence: CSVENRGADTQYF. CDR3 DNA: TGCAGCGTTGAAAACAGGGGTGCAGATACGCAGTATTTT.

This rearrangement joins TRBV19 to TRBJ2-3; 10 bases agree with TRBD2. Germline trimming cut 6 bases from V and 0 bases from J; bases unmatched to any gene: 0. CDR3 length: 14 amino acids. CDR1 and CDR2 (germline): LNHDA, SQIVND (reference sequence). The CDR3 DNA reads TGTGCCAGTAGACTAGCGGGGAGCACAGATACGCAGTATTTT. Amino acids: CASRLAGSTDTQYF. Drawing the rest from reference TRBV19 and TRBJ2-3, the complete variable domain is DGGITQSPKYLFRKEGQNVTLSCEQNLNHDAMYWYRQDPGQGLRLIYYSQIVNDFQKGDIAEGYSVSREKKESFPLTVTSAQKNPTAFYLCASRLAGSTDTQYFGPGTRLTVL.

V usage is TRBV18 and J usage is TRBJ1-6; 8 nucleotides align to TRBD1. CDR3 length: 15 residues. V dropped 3 bases and J dropped 5; count of bases not matched to a gene: 3. Germline V gene data show CDR1 as KGHSH and CDR2 as LQKENI. The DNA of the CDR3 is TGTGCCAGCTCACCGAGACAGGGGAATAATTCACCCCTCCACTTT. As protein: CASSPRQGNNSPLHF. Filled out from reference TRBV18 and TRBJ1-6, the complete variable domain reads NAGVMQNPRHLVRRRGQEARLRCSPMKGHSHVYWYRQLPEEGLKFMVYLQKENIIDESGMPKERFSAEFPKEGPSILRIQQVVRGDSAAYFCASSPRQGNNSPLHFGNGTRLTVT.

The chain joins TRBV10-1 to TRBJ2-3, with TRBD1 identical over 7 bases. Per germline, CDR1 WNHNN and CDR2 SYGVQD (reference sequence). J was trimmed by 0 bases and V by 11 bases; bases with no gene match: 8. The CDR3 runs 14 residues. The CDR3 nucleotides are TGCGCCTTTCGGGACAGTGCTAGCACAGATACGCAGTATTTT. Translation: CAFRDSASTDTQYF.

The chain couples TRBV10-3 to TRBJ1-5; possibly TRBD1 for D (6 bases). In germline, CDR1 is ENHRY, CDR2 SYGVKD. V lost 3 bases and J lost 2, with 17 bases in between. This CDR3 spans 17 amino acids. CDR3 coding DNA: TGTGCCATCAGTGACCCGACAGGAGCTGCGGGCAATCAGCCCCAGCATTTT. The encoded protein is CAISDPTGAAGNQPQHF.

The rearrangement joins TRBV5-4 to TRBJ2-1; 7 nucleotides agree with TRBD2. V lost 2 bases, J lost 4 bases, and 6 bases stayed unmatched. Germline V gives CDR1 SGHNT, CDR2 YYREEE (reference sequence). The CDR3 runs 15 residues. CDR3 residues: CASSLGTSAYNEQFF. CDR3 sequence (DNA): TGTGCCAGCAGCTTAGGAACTAGCGCTTACAATGAGCAGTTCTTC.

This rearrangement joins TRBV19 to TRBJ2-1; 11 nucleotides agree with TRBD2. This CDR3 has 16 amino acids. The trim removed 4 bases at V and 7 bases at J, leaving 9 bases unmatched. Germline V CDR1 and CDR2: LNHDA, SQIVND (reference sequence). The CDR3: CASSTIAGGLGNEQFF. Here the CDR3 DNA reads TGTGCCAGTAGTACTATAGCGGGGGGGCTGGGTAATGAGCAGTTCTTC.

This chain uses TRBV18 with TRBJ1-2; perhaps TRBD1 as D (5 bases). This CDR3 is built from 14 residues. The ends were cut back, 3 bases at V and 7 bases at J, with 15 bases in the middle. Germline assignment: CDR1 KGHSH and CDR2 LQKENI. The CDR3: CASSPPGDLAGYTF. The CDR3 bases are TGTGCCAGCTCACCCCCGGGGGACCTGGCTGGCTACACCTTC.

Here the CDR3 DNA reads TGCGCCAGCAGTGACAGCGAGGGATTCTCTGGAAACACCATATATTTT. Residues: CASSDSEGFSGNTIYF. V and J are TRBV10-1 and TRBJ1-3, with unresolved D. Germline V gene sequence: CDR1 WNHNN, CDR2 SYGVQD (reference sequence). V lost 3 bases and J lost 0, with 12 bases in between. The CDR3 runs 16 residues.

The J gene is TRBJ1-2, the V gene TRBV5-6; D gene unclear. Germline loops: CDR1 SGHDT, CDR2 YYEEEE. The V end lost 0 bases, the J end lost 8 bases, and 11 bases lay between the germline ends. This CDR3 has 13 amino acids. CDR3 sequence: CASSLDQPGGYTF. The CDR3 nucleotides are TGTGCCAGCAGCTTGGATCAACCCGGGGGCTACACCTTC. The whole variable domain, remainder taken from reference TRBV5-6 and TRBJ1-2, is DAGVTQSPTHLIKTRGQQVTLRCSPKSGHDTVSWYQQALGQGPQFIFQYYEEEERQRGNFPDRFSGHQFPNYSSELNVNALLLGDSALYLCASSLDQPGGYTFGSGTRLTVV.

This chain links TRBV6-5 with TRBJ1-2, with 12 bases identical to TRBD1. This CDR3 has 14 amino acids. The ends lost 7 bases at V and 8 bases at J; junction bases unmatched: 8. Germline lookup yields CDR1 MNHEY and CDR2 SVGAGI. CDR3 residues: CASISGTGGSGYTF. As DNA, the CDR3 is TGTGCCAGCATATCCGGGACAGGGGGCTCAGGCTACACCTTC.

The J gene is TRBJ1-2, the V gene TRBV4-1; no reliable D call. CDR1 is MGHRA, CDR2 YSYEKL, per germline. V lost 4 bases and J 4 bases, leaving 16 bases between the germline ends. The CDR3 spans 15 residues. Here the CDR3 reads CASSRVEGRVYGYTF. As DNA, the CDR3 is TGCGCCAGCAGCCGGGTGGAGGGTCGGGTCTATGGCTACACCTTC.

There are a few counts of this clone. The chain employs TRBV3-1 (or the pseudogene TRBV3-2) and TRBJ1-2; TRBD1 matches 10 bases. The germline CDR1 and CDR2 sequences are LGHDT and YNNKEL (reference sequence). Losses at the gene ends were 1 base for V and 4 bases for J; bases not matched to a gene: 6. The CDR3 is 16 amino acids. Here the CDR3 DNA reads TGTGCCAGCAGCCAAGGGGGACAGGGGCAGATCTATGGCTACACCTTC. It is translated as CASSQGGQGQIYGYTF.